This TCR beta chain is from a study of blood T cell repertoires in COVID-19. Background on the study: Samples of COVID-19 (acute and convalescent) were obtained from the United States, Italy and Spain. Nucleic acid was either cDNA or gDNA, and it came from T cells, B-cell-depleted T cells, or PBMCs.

CDR1 and CDR2 (germline): SGDLS, YYNGEE. The CDR3 length is 15 residues. The ends were cut back, 0 bases at V and 4 bases at J, with 11 bases in the middle. Original processing notes: Using reference gene primer amplification, nucleated cell counts were estimated. Produced via immunoSEQ multiplex PCR; TCRdb's table is partial and in-frame only. That table gives V, J and clone size, and the DNA gave D and trimming. Of 80,000 to 90,000 clones in the sample, roughly nine tenths are singletons; the top ten hold approximately 5.1%. The receptor's source is a man aged 55 to 70 with acute or convalescent COVID-19. This rearrangement joins TRBV9 to TRBJ2-1; a weak D match, TRBD1 (6 bases). Sequences were obtained from peripheral blood. CDR3 DNA: TGTGCCAGCAGCGTAGTAGGACAGCCTTACAATGAGCAGTTCTTC. Encoded protein: CASSVVGQPYNEQFF.